Below are 21 T cell receptor beta chains sequenced from a single sample in a study of blood T cell repertoires in COVID-19. TCRdb's copy holds only in-frame clones and misses some; the assay was immunoSEQ multiplex PCR. This sample has 90,000 to 100,000 clones, with approximately 86% found just once. Specimen: peripheral blood. The receptors here all came from a man older than 75 with acute or convalescent COVID-19.

This chain connects TRBV9 to TRBJ1-6, with 7 bases aligning to TRBD1. Trimming cost V 3 bases and J 9 bases; bases outside gene matches: 9. In germline, CDR1 is SGDLS, CDR2 YYNGEE. This CDR3 region has 15 residues. The CDR3 bases are TGTGCCAGCAGCGGAACGACAGGGAGTGGTTCACCCCTCCACTTT. It specifies CASSGTTGSGSPLHF.

The genes are TRBV7-2 and TRBJ1-4; D unresolved. The germline CDR1 and CDR2 sequences are SGHTA and FQGNSA. The CDR3 runs to 13 residues. V lost 5 bases and J 0 bases, leaving 4 bases between the germline ends. The CDR3 coding sequence is TGTGCCAGCAGCACTGCAACTAATGAAAAACTGTTTTTT. It translates to CASSTATNEKLFF.

The chain recombines TRBV30 with TRBJ2-1, with a tentative D call TRBD2 (5 bases). CDR3 length: 12 amino acids. Germline-derived CDR1 and CDR2 are GTSNPN and SVGIG (reference sequence). Trimming shortened V by 8 bases and J by 6 bases, and 14 bases separated the two germline ends. The CDR3 sequence is CAGSVARNEQFF. DNA for the CDR3: TGTGCCGGGTCGGTAGCGCGCAATGAGCAGTTCTTC.

This chain joins TRBV5-1 and TRBJ1-1; D remains ambiguous. Trimming pared 4 bases from V and 11 bases from J, leaving 21 bases between. CDR1 is SGHRS and CDR2 is YFSETQ in the germline V gene. This CDR3 is built from 14 residues. DNA for the CDR3: TGCGCCAGCAGCCCGGGTGGCCGGTCCCTCCTGGCTTTCTTT. Translated: CASSPGGRSLLAFF. The full variable domain, in which reference TRBV5-1 and TRBJ1-1 provide the parts outside the CDR3, is KAGVTQTPRYLIKTRGQQVTLSCSPISGHRSVSWYQQTPGQGLQFLFEYFSETQRNKGNFPGRFSGRQFSNSRSEMNVSTLELGDSALYLCASSPGGRSLLAFFGQGTRLTVV.

The chain recombines TRBV6-5 with TRBJ1-1; possible D gene TRBD1, 5 bases. The V end lost 2 bases, the J end lost 1 base, and 5 bases lay between the germline ends. Germline loops: CDR1 MNHEY, CDR2 SVGAGI. The CDR3 contains 13 residues. CDR3 nucleotides: TGTGCCAGCAGTTACACAGGGAACACTGAAGCTTTCTTT. Translating gives CASSYTGNTEAFF.

The chain is built from TRBV21-1 and TRBJ2-7; the table's D call of TRBD2 was not tested on the DNA. TRBV21-1 is tagged as a pseudogene. The CDR3 contains 12 residues. The CDR3 nucleotides read TGTGCCAGCAGCAAAATCGCCTACGAGCAGTACTTC. Protein product: CASSKIAYEQYF.

This clone appeared once. The chain links TRBV28 to TRBJ1-2; D call uncertain. The CDR3 runs to 15 residues. V was shortened by 6 bases and J by 6 bases, with 20 bases between the two germline ends. CDR1 MDHEN and CDR2 SYDVKM come from the germline V gene. CDR3 DNA sequence: TGTGCCAGCAGACCGCGGTCCTCTGGTCTAAATGGCTACACCTTC. Translating it yields CASRPRSSGLNGYTF.

Notes on this clone: Other DNA variants within this sample encode the same CDR3. The chain joins TRBV6-2 or TRBV6-3 to TRBJ2-4; D not certain. This CDR3 contains 16 residues. V gave up 7 bases and J gave up 0 bases, with 16 bases separating them. Germline CDR1 reads MNHEY; CDR2 reads SVGEGT. Here the CDR3 reads CASTPRSVVAKNIQYF. DNA for the CDR3: TGTGCCAGCACCCCACGGAGTGTGGTAGCCAAAAACATTCAGTACTTC.

The rearrangement uses TRBV18 and TRBJ1-5; tentative D call: TRBD1 (6 bases). The CDR3 spans 15 residues. The germline V gene encodes CDR1 KGHSH and CDR2 LQKENI. The V and J ends lost 3 bases and 0 bases respectively, with 9 bases between them. CDR3 protein: CASSPDSLSNQPQHF. The CDR3 DNA reads as TGTGCCAGCTCACCGGACAGCCTTAGCAATCAGCCCCAGCATTTT.

The CDR3 loop is CASKDRVNQPQHF. CDR3 nucleotides: TGTGCCAGTAAAGACAGGGTCAATCAGCCCCAGCATTTT. This chain connects TRBV19 to TRBJ1-5, with 7 bases identical to TRBD1. The CDR3 is made up of 13 amino acids. CDR1 and CDR2 (germline): LNHDA, SQIVND (reference sequence). With V trimmed by 7 bases and J by 3 bases, 3 bases remained unmatched.

This rearrangement joins TRBV7-2 to TRBJ2-1; 13 bases line up with TRBD2. This CDR3 has 17 residues. Germline V gene data show CDR1 as SGHTA and CDR2 as FQGNSA. The V segment lost 1 base and the J segment 10 bases; nucleotides outside the gene matches: 10. The CDR3 loop is CASSLGAGTSGIIEQFF. In DNA, the CDR3 is TGTGCCAGCAGCTTAGGTGCCGGGACTAGCGGGATTATAGAGCAGTTCTTC.

The rearrangement uses TRBV11-3 and TRBJ2-5; D might be TRBD1 (6 bases). V lost 1 base to trimming and J lost 3 bases, with 9 bases between them. The length of the CDR3 is 14 residues. Germline lookup yields CDR1 SGHNT and CDR2 YENEEA. In DNA form, the CDR3 reads TGTGCCAGCAGCTTAGGAGGGGGTGAAGAGACCCAGTACTTC. Protein sequence: CASSLGGGEETQYF.

The rearrangement joins TRBV19 to TRBJ2-1, with 12 bases lining up with TRBD2. The ends lost 5 bases at V and 9 bases at J; junction bases unmatched: 14. The CDR3 loop spans 17 amino acids. Per the germline V gene, CDR1 is LNHDA and CDR2 is SQIVND (reference sequence). The CDR3 protein is CASSFTTSGSTRGEQFF. The CDR3 DNA follows: TGTGCCAGTAGTTTCACGACTAGCGGGAGCACAAGGGGTGAGCAGTTCTTC.

The chain couples TRBV28 to TRBJ1-2; TRBD1 agrees at 7 bases. Germline CDR1 is MDHEN and CDR2 is SYDVKM. Trimming took 9 bases from V and 4 from J; bases not matched to a gene: 8. The CDR3 length is 13 residues. CDR3 amino acids: CASETGHLYGYTF. CDR3 in DNA: TGTGCCAGTGAGACAGGGCATCTCTATGGCTACACCTTC.

This rearrangement joins TRBV20-1 to TRBJ1-2; a weak D match, TRBD1 (5 bases). Germline V gives CDR1 DFQATT, CDR2 SNEGSKA (reference sequence). The CDR3 length is 13 residues. With 3 bases removed from V and 5 bases from J, the gap between germline ends came to 13 bases. DNA for the CDR3: TGCAGTGCTAGTGCCGGGGGAGGATATGGCTACACCTTC. This sequence encodes CSASAGGGYGYTF.

The chain joins TRBV9 to TRBJ2-1; D is unresolved. Looked up from germline, CDR1 is SGDLS and CDR2 is YYNGEE. The CDR3 loop spans 18 amino acids. V was cut by 0 bases and J by 0 bases, with 16 bases left in between. CDR3 sequence: CASSVEPPGSSSYNEQFF. CDR3 bases: TGTGCCAGCAGCGTAGAACCCCCCGGGTCGAGCTCCTACAATGAGCAGTTCTTC.

This rearrangement joins TRBV13 to TRBJ2-6, with 14 bases aligning to TRBD2. Germline CDR1 reads PRHDT; CDR2 reads FYEKMQ (reference sequence). The CDR3 has 19 amino acids. Trimming at V came to 5 bases and at J to 2 bases, leaving 8 bases not matched to a gene. The CDR3 DNA sequence: TGTGCCAGCAGCCCCATCCCGGGACTAGCGGGAGCTGGGGCCAACGTCCTGACTTTC. Its protein is CASSPIPGLAGAGANVLTF.

The chain is built from TRBV7-8 and TRBJ2-2, with D possibly matching TRBD1 (5 bases). Germline assignment: CDR1 SGHVS and CDR2 FQNEAQ. V was shortened by 0 bases and J by 4 bases, with 9 bases between the two germline ends. The CDR3 runs 15 residues. The CDR3 region has the DNA TGTGCCAGCAGCTTAGCCCTAAGGGGCACCGGGGAGCTGTTTTTT. Its translation is CASSLALRGTGELFF. Supplemented by reference TRBV7-8 and TRBJ2-2, the full variable domain reads GAGVSQSPRYKVAKRGQDVALRCDPISGHVSLFWYQQALGQGPEFLTYFQNEAQLDKSGLPSDRFFAERPEGSVSTLKIQRTQQEDSAVYLCASSLALRGTGELFFGEGSRLTVL.

This clone was picked up one time. The chain couples TRBV5-1 to TRBJ1-1, with TRBD1 matching over 11 bases. The junction had 16 bases not matched to a gene; V was cut back by 1 base and J by 11 bases. Germline CDR1 reads SGHRS; CDR2 reads YFSETQ. The CDR3 is 17 amino acids. The CDR3 loop reads CASSLMDRGQSAPGAFF. Written as DNA, the CDR3 is TGCGCCAGCAGCTTGATGGACAGGGGGCAGTCGGCCCCAGGGGCTTTCTTT.

The rearrangement links TRBV28 to TRBJ1-2; D is undetermined. V lost 7 bases to trimming and J lost 6 bases, with 12 bases between them. Germline V gene lookup returns CDR1 MDHEN and CDR2 SYDVKM. The CDR3 runs 12 residues. CDR3 amino acids: CASTSLGDGYTF. CDR3 DNA: TGTGCCAGCACCAGCCTGGGCGATGGCTACACCTTC.

This clone was recorded at least ten times. J is TRBJ2-1 and V is TRBV7-2, with D possibly matching TRBD1 (5 bases). The CDR3 covers 17 residues. Germline V CDR1 and CDR2: SGHTA, FQGNSA. Trimming took 1 base from V and 3 from J, leaving 16 bases between them. This CDR3 reads CASSLDGRAVFYNEQFF. CDR3 DNA: TGTGCCAGCAGCTTAGACGGCAGGGCGGTATTCTACAATGAGCAGTTCTTC.